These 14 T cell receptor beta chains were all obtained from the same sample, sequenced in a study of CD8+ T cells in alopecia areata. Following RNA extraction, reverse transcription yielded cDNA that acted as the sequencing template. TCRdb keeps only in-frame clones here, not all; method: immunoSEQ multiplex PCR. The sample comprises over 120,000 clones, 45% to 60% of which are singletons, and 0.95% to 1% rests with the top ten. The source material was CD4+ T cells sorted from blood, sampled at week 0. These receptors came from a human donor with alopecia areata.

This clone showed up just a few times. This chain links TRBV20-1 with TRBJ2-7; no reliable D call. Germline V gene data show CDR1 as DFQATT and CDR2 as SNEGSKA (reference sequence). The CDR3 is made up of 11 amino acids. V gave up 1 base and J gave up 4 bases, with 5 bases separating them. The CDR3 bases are TGCAGTGCTAGAGCCGCGTACGAGCAGTACTTC. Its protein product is CSARAAYEQYF.

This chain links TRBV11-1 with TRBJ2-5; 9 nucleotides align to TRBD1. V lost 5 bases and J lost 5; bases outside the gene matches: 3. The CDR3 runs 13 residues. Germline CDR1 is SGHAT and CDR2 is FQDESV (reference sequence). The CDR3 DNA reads TGTGCCAGCAGCCTTGACAGGGGGGAGACCCAGTACTTC. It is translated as CASSLDRGETQYF.

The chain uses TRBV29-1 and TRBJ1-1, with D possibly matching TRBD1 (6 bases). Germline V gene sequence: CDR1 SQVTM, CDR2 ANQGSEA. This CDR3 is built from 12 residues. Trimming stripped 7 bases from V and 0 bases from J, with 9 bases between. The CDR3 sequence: CSGRTVNTEAFF. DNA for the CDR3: TGCAGCGGTCGGACAGTGAACACTGAAGCTTTCTTT.

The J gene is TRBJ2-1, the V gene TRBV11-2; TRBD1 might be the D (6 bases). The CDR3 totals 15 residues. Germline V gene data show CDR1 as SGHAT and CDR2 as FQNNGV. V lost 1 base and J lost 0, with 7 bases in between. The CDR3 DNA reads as TGTGCCAGCAGCTTAGGAGGGGGCTCCTACAATGAGCAGTTCTTC. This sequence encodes CASSLGGGSYNEQFF.

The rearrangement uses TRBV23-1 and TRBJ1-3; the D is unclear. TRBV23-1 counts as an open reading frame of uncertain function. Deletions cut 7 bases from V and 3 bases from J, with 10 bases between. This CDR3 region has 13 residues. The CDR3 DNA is TGCGCCAGCACCTTCGGAGGTGGAAACACCATATATTTT. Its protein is CASTFGGGNTIYF.

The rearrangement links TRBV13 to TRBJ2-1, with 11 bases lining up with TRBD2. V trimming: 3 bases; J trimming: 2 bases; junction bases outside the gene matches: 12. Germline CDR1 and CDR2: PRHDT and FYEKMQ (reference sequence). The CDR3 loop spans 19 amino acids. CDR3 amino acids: CASSFFLAGGQITYNEQFF. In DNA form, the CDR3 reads TGTGCCAGCAGCTTCTTTCTAGCGGGAGGCCAGATAACCTACAATGAGCAGTTCTTC.

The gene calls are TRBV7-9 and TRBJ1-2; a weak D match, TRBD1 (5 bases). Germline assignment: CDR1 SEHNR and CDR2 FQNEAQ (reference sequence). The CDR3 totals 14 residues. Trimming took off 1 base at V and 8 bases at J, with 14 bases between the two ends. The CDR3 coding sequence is TGTGCCAGCAGCTTAGAAGGCCCCCGGGGGGGCTACACCTTC. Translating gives CASSLEGPRGGYTF.

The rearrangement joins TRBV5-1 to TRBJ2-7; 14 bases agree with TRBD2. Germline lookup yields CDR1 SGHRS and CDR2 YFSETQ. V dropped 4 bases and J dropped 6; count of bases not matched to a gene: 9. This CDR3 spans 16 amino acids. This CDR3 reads CASSGPGLAGVAEQYF. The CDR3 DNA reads TGCGCCAGCAGCGGGCCGGGACTAGCGGGAGTGGCCGAGCAGTACTTC.

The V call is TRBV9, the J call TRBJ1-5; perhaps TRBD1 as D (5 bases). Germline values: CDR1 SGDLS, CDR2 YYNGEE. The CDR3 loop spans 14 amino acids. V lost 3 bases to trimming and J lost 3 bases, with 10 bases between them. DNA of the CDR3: TGTGCCAGCAGCGCGGGGGACTTCAATCAGCCCCAGCATTTT. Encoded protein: CASSAGDFNQPQHF.

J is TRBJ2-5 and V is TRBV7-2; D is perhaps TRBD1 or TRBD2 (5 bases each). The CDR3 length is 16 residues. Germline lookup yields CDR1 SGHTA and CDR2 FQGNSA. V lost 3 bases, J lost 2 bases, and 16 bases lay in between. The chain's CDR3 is CASSFLPGTPQETQYF. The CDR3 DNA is TGTGCCAGCAGCTTTCTTCCCGGGACGCCACAAGAGACCCAGTACTTC.

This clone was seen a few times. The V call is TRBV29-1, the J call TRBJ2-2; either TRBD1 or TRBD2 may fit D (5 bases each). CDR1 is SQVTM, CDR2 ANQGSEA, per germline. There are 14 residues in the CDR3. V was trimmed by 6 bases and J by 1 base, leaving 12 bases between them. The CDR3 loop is CSVWGSVNTGELFF. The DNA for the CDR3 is TGCAGCGTATGGGGGAGTGTGAACACCGGGGAGCTGTTTTTT.

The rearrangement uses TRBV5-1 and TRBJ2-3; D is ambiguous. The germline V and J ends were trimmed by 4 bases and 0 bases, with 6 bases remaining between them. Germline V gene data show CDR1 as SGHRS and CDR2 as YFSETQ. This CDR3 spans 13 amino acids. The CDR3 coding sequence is TGCGCCAGCAGCAGACGAAGCACAGATACGCAGTATTTT. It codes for CASSRRSTDTQYF.

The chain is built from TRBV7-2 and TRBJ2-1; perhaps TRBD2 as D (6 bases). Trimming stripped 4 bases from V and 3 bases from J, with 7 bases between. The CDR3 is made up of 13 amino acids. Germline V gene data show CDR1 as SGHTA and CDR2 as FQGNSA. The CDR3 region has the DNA TGTGCCAGCAGCTCGACTAGCTACAATGAGCAGTTCTTC. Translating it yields CASSSTSYNEQFF. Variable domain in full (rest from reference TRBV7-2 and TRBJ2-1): GAGVSQSPSNKVTEKGKDVELRCDPISGHTALYWYRQSLGQGLEFLIYFQGNSAPDKSGLPSDRFSAERTGGSVSTLTIQRTQQEDSAVYLCASSSTSYNEQFFGPGTRLTVL.

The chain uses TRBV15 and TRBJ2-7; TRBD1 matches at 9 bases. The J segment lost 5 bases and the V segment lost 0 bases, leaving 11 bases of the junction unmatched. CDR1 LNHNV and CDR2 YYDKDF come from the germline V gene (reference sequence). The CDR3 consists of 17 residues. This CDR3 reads CATSREGKGQGINEQYF. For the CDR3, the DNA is TGTGCCACCAGCAGAGAGGGTAAAGGACAGGGGATTAACGAGCAGTACTTC.